Following are 32 T cell receptor beta chains from one sample sequenced in a study of beta chain features in type 1 diabetes. Study observations and caveats: All four CD4+ subsets from Type 1 diabetes patients carried moderately but significantly shorter TCRB CDR3s.

Their antigens remain unidentified. Reverse transcription of all isolated RNA meant that expressed TCRB transcripts were sequenced. Here immunoSEQ multiplex PCR was the method, and the copy in TCRdb shows in-frame clones only, minus some. The sample has 500,000 to 850,000 clones; over 13% are singletons. Sequenced input: naive CD4+ T cells from blood. All receptors come from a man younger than 35 with type 1 diabetes.

This clone was seen more than once but under ten times. The chain joins TRBV6-1 to TRBJ2-1; 8 bases agree with TRBD2. Germline CDR1 reads MNHNS; CDR2 reads SASEGT. J lost 3 bases, V lost 7 bases, and 2 bases had no gene match. This CDR3 spans 13 amino acids. Here the CDR3 DNA reads TGTGCCAGCAAGCTAGCGGGCTACAATGAGCAGTTCTTC. Protein product: CASKLAGYNEQFF.

This clone has just a few counts. V and J are TRBV29-1 and TRBJ2-7; TRBD2 might be the D (5 bases). Germline CDR1 SQVTM, CDR2 ANQGSEA. Trimming shortened V by 5 bases and J by 9 bases, and 23 bases separated the two germline ends. The CDR3 runs 14 residues. CDR3 nucleotides: TGCAGCGTTCCCAGCGGCGTCGGGAAAGGAATGCAGTACTTC. Protein product: CSVPSGVGKGMQYF.

This clone was seen a few times. The V and J genes are TRBV5-1 and TRBJ2-3; the D is unclear. Trimming stripped 0 bases from V and 2 bases from J, with 13 bases between. CDR1 SGHRS and CDR2 YFSETQ come from the germline V gene. The CDR3 extends over 16 amino acids. The CDR3 coding sequence is TGCGCCAGCAGCTTGGCCTCCTTTTCCCCCACAGATACGCAGTATTTT. Protein: CASSLASFSPTDTQYF.

The chain joins TRBV9 to TRBJ1-1; the D is unclear. This CDR3 contains 14 residues. V lost 0 bases and J lost 4, with 10 bases in between. Germline loops: CDR1 SGDLS, CDR2 YYNGEE. The CDR3 coding sequence is TGTGCCAGCAGCGTAGTAAGGGCTGGCACTGAAGCTTTCTTT. Amino acids: CASSVVRAGTEAFF.

J is TRBJ2-7 and V is TRBV4-1; D is possibly TRBD2 (6 bases). Trimming cost V 0 bases and J 0 bases, with 12 bases left between them. Germline lookup yields CDR1 MGHRA and CDR2 YSYEKL. The length of the CDR3 is 16 residues. The CDR3 spells CASSQDRGRYSYEQYF. CDR3 bases: TGCGCCAGCAGCCAAGATCGTGGGAGGTACTCCTACGAGCAGTACTTC.

This sequence joins TRBV6-5 and TRBJ1-5; tentatively, D is TRBD1 (5 bases). V lost 2 bases, J lost 7 bases, and 12 bases lay in between. Germline V gives CDR1 MNHEY, CDR2 SVGAGI. The CDR3 consists of 14 residues. The CDR3 DNA reads TGTGCCAGCAGTTACGTGCAGGGAGGACAGCCCCAGCATTTT. Protein: CASSYVQGGQPQHF.

This clone has only a few counts. The chain joins TRBV28 to TRBJ2-7, with D possibly TRBD1 on 6 matching bases. The CDR3 has 15 residues. With 6 bases removed from V and 3 bases from J, the gap between germline ends came to 18 bases. In germline, CDR1 is MDHEN, CDR2 SYDVKM. In DNA form, the CDR3 reads TGTGCCAGCAGACATCCCGACCAGGGGTTCTACGAGCAGTACTTC. This codes for CASRHPDQGFYEQYF.

The V and J genes are TRBV7-2 and TRBJ1-1; TRBD1 is a possible D gene (6 bases). The CDR3 consists of 14 residues. The V end was cut by 6 bases, the J end by 4 bases, with 15 bases between. CDR1 is SGHTA, CDR2 FQGNSA, per germline. The CDR3 protein is CASRIQGVLTEAFF. DNA of the CDR3: TGTGCCAGCAGGATACAGGGCGTTCTCACTGAAGCTTTCTTT.

This clone was counted between two and nine times. This chain connects TRBV7-3 to TRBJ2-3; TRBD2 matches 7 bases. Germline loops: CDR1 SGHTA, CDR2 FQGTGA. V gave up 4 bases and J gave up 1 base; unmatched junction bases: 5. This CDR3 has 15 residues. The CDR3 protein is CASSYKRGGTDTQYF. For the CDR3, the DNA is TGTGCCAGCAGCTACAAGCGGGGAGGCACAGATACGCAGTATTTT.

The chain links TRBV6-5 to TRBJ2-3, with D maybe TRBD1 (5 bases). CDR3 length: 15 residues. Trimming removed 0 bases from V and 5 bases from J, with 12 bases in between. In germline, CDR1 is MNHEY, CDR2 SVGAGI. CDR3: CASSYSGQGIDTQYF. The CDR3 DNA reads TGTGCCAGCAGTTACTCGGGGCAGGGAATAGATACGCAGTATTTT.

This chain connects TRBV7-3 to TRBJ2-3, with 7 nucleotides matching TRBD1. CDR1 SGHTA and CDR2 FQGTGA come from the germline V gene. Trimming at V came to 3 bases and at J to 5 bases, leaving 8 bases not matched to a gene. This CDR3 spans 15 amino acids. CDR3 sequence: CASSFHGTARDTQYF. The CDR3 DNA follows: TGTGCCAGCAGCTTCCACGGGACAGCCAGAGATACGCAGTATTTT.

This clone was seen a handful of times. The gene calls are TRBV28 and TRBJ2-5; the match to TRBD2 covers 7 bases. Germline lookup yields CDR1 MDHEN and CDR2 SYDVKM. After removal of 3 bases from V and 4 bases from J, the junction contained 11 bases not matched to a gene. CDR3 size: 16 residues. The CDR3 spells CASSFPSGIRRETQYF. In DNA form, the CDR3 reads TGTGCCAGCAGTTTTCCTAGCGGAATCCGGCGAGAGACCCAGTACTTC.

V gene TRBV7-6 combines with J gene TRBJ2-3; D is undetermined. V was clipped by 5 bases and J by 2 bases, with 14 bases between them. Germline lookup yields CDR1 SGHVS and CDR2 FNYEAQ. The CDR3 loop spans 15 amino acids. This CDR3 is CASSRYGQATDTQYF. In DNA form, the CDR3 reads TGTGCCAGCAGCCGGTACGGGCAGGCCACAGATACGCAGTATTTT.

The chain uses TRBV7-3 and TRBJ1-1, with D possibly being TRBD1 (5 bases). This CDR3 has 13 residues. The germline V gene has CDR1 SGHTA and CDR2 FQGTGA. The V end lost 5 bases, the J end lost 1 base, and 8 bases lay between the germline ends. CDR3 residues: CASSRGQNTEAFF. The CDR3 DNA sequence: TGTGCCAGCAGCCGCGGACAGAACACTGAAGCTTTCTTT. Combining the CDR3 with reference TRBV7-3 and TRBJ1-1 gives the whole variable domain GAGVSQTPSNKVTEKGKYVELRCDPISGHTALYWYRQSLGQGPEFLIYFQGTGAADDSGLPNDRFFAVRPEGSVSTLKIQRTERGDSAVYLCASSRGQNTEAFFGQGTRLTVV.

A remark on this clone: Other DNA sequences in this specimen translate into the identical CDR3. The J gene is TRBJ2-1, the V gene TRBV15; 13 bases align to TRBD2. This CDR3 region has 17 residues. Germline V lookup: CDR1 LNHNV, CDR2 YYDKDF (reference sequence). V was pared by 5 bases and J by 1 base, with 5 bases of the junction left unmatched. CDR3 coding DNA: TGTGCCACCAGCCGGACTAGCGGGAGTTCGTCCTACAATGAGCAGTTCTTC. The encoded protein is CATSRTSGSSSYNEQFF.

V usage is TRBV5-6 and J usage is TRBJ2-6, with D tentatively TRBD2 (6 bases). This CDR3 spans 15 amino acids. Per germline, CDR1 SGHDT and CDR2 YYEEEE. Between the trimmed V and J ends, which lost 9 bases and 0 bases, there was a span of 13 bases. The CDR3 is CATKGLSSGANVLTF. The DNA for the CDR3 is TGTGCCACCAAGGGACTTAGCTCTGGGGCCAACGTCCTGACTTTC.

The V call is TRBV4-1, the J call TRBJ1-1; D possibly corresponds to TRBD1 (6 bases). V lost 0 bases, J lost 3 bases, and 11 bases lay in between. The length of the CDR3 is 15 residues. CDR1 is MGHRA, CDR2 YSYEKL, per germline. CDR3: CASSQDYRADTEAFF. The CDR3 DNA reads TGCGCCAGCAGCCAAGACTACAGGGCGGACACTGAAGCTTTCTTT.

This clone was detected a few times. The rearrangement links TRBV6-5 to TRBJ1-5; D remains ambiguous. V lost 0 bases and J 0 bases, leaving 6 bases between the germline ends. The CDR3 length is 15 residues. CDR1 MNHEY and CDR2 SVGAGI come from the germline V gene. This CDR3 is CASSYSINSNQPQHF. In DNA form, the CDR3 reads TGTGCCAGCAGTTACTCGATTAATAGCAATCAGCCCCAGCATTTT.

This clone turned up a few times. This rearrangement joins TRBV15 to TRBJ1-2; tentatively, D is TRBD1 (6 bases). Deletions cut 0 bases from V and 8 bases from J, with 34 bases between. This CDR3 has 21 residues. From germline, CDR1 is LNHNV and CDR2 YYDKDF (reference sequence). The CDR3 bases are TGTGCCACCAGCAGAGACCTCGCGGGACCGGGACACAGATATGGAATTAGAGGCTACACCTTC. This sequence encodes CATSRDLAGPGHRYGIRGYTF.

V is TRBV10-3 and J is TRBJ2-1; D assignment may be TRBD1 or TRBD2 (6 bases each). There are 16 residues in the CDR3. V shed 0 bases and J shed 10 bases, with 19 bases lying between them. Germline lookup yields CDR1 ENHRY and CDR2 SYGVKD. The CDR3 DNA follows: TGTGCCATCAGTGAGTCAGGAGGGACACGGATTGAGGAGCAGTTCTTC. This sequence encodes CAISESGGTRIEEQFF.

This clone was detected only a few times. This chain connects TRBV11-1 to TRBJ1-2; a weak D match, TRBD1 (5 bases). CDR1 and CDR2 (germline): SGHAT, FQDESV (reference sequence). The V gene lost 5 bases and the J gene lost 2 bases, with 15 bases spanning the gap. This CDR3 region has 15 residues. The CDR3 DNA sequence: TGTGCCAGCAGCCCATGGGGACGGGAAAACTATGGCTACACCTTC. It translates to CASSPWGRENYGYTF.

The chain has TRBV25-1 and TRBJ2-5; D uncertain. The CDR3 contains 15 residues. Per germline, CDR1 MGHDK and CDR2 SYGVNS. Trimming took 2 bases from V and 1 from J, leaving 11 bases between them. CDR3 coding DNA: TGTGCCAGCAGTGAAGATTACGTCGGCCAAGAGACCCAGTACTTC. It codes for CASSEDYVGQETQYF.

This clone was observed a few times. J is TRBJ2-1 and V is TRBV28; tentative D call: TRBD2 (5 bases). Germline loops: CDR1 MDHEN, CDR2 SYDVKM. V lost 6 bases and J lost 8, with 11 bases in between. This CDR3 comprises 12 residues. The CDR3 DNA is TGTGCCAGCAGCCTCAGAGGGTATGAGCAGTTCTTC. Translated, it gives CASSLRGYEQFF.

This chain connects TRBV6-1 to TRBJ1-2; D ambiguous. Trimming took off 0 bases at V and 1 base at J, with 3 bases between the two ends. Germline V gene data show CDR1 as MNHNS and CDR2 as SASEGT. The length of the CDR3 is 13 residues. CDR3 DNA sequence: TGTGCCAGCAGTGAAGCGGATAACTATGGCTACACCTTC. Translating gives CASSEADNYGYTF.

The CDR3 region has the DNA TGTGCCATCACTGCGGCGGGGCAAGGTGGCTACACCTTC. This translates into CAITAAGQGGYTF. The chain has TRBV10-3 and TRBJ1-2; D perhaps matches TRBD1 (5 bases). Germline values: CDR1 ENHRY, CDR2 SYGVKD. This CDR3 has 13 residues. V was pared by 7 bases and J by 7 bases, with 16 bases between.

The chain is built from TRBV30 and TRBJ2-1, with D perhaps matching TRBD2 (5 bases). Germline CDR1 is GTSNPN and CDR2 is SVGIG (reference sequence). The length of the CDR3 is 14 residues. Trimming removed 2 bases at V and 6 bases at J, with 14 bases between. The DNA of the CDR3 is TGTGCCTGGAGTCGCTCTCTAGCTGGCAATGAGCAGTTCTTC. Translated: CAWSRSLAGNEQFF.

This clone was seen more than once but under ten times. This rearrangement joins TRBV27 to TRBJ2-5; the D is unclear. Germline assignment: CDR1 MNHEY and CDR2 SMNVEV (reference sequence). The CDR3 has 13 amino acids. V lost 5 bases to trimming and J lost 3 bases, with 10 bases between them. CDR3 sequence reads: CASSPRTEETQYF. CDR3 bases: TGTGCCAGCAGTCCCCGGACGGAAGAGACCCAGTACTTC.

This clone came up a few times. The CDR3 nucleotides read TGTGCCAGCAGCTTATTACAGCTGACCTTGAACACTGAAGCTTTCTTT. This translates into CASSLLQLTLNTEAFF. V is TRBV7-2 and J is TRBJ1-1; D gene uncertain. Germline assignment: CDR1 SGHTA and CDR2 FQGNSA. The V and J ends lost 2 bases and 0 bases respectively, with 13 bases between them. This CDR3 region has 16 residues.

V gene TRBV4-3 combines with J gene TRBJ2-2, with D possibly matching TRBD2 (5 bases). V was clipped by 0 bases and J by 6 bases, with 17 bases between them. Germline CDR1 LGHNA, CDR2 YSLEER. This CDR3 has 17 residues. Here the CDR3 reads CASSQDAGSRRAGELFF. The CDR3 DNA follows: TGCGCCAGCAGCCAAGATGCGGGTAGCCGCCGCGCCGGGGAGCTGTTTTTT.

The CDR3 sequence: CASSLNAGSRQPQHF. For the CDR3, the DNA is TGTGCCAGCAGTTTAAACGCCGGTTCAAGGCAGCCCCAGCATTTT. This sequence joins TRBV27 and TRBJ1-5, with no clear D. CDR1 is MNHEY and CDR2 is SMNVEV in the germline V gene (reference sequence). V lost 2 bases to trimming and J lost 7 bases, with 15 bases between them. The CDR3 has 15 residues.

The chain combines TRBV30 with TRBJ2-7, with 11 bases identical to TRBD2. Germline-derived CDR1 and CDR2 are GTSNPN and SVGIG (reference sequence). There are 13 residues in the CDR3. Losses at the gene ends were 6 bases for V and 3 bases for J; bases not matched to a gene: 4. The CDR3 coding sequence is TGTGCCTGTGCTGGGACTAGCGGCTACGAGCAGTACTTC. It codes for CACAGTSGYEQYF. Drawing the rest from reference TRBV30 and TRBJ2-7, the complete variable domain is SQTIHQWPATLVQPVGSPLSLECTVEGTSNPNLYWYRQAAGRGLQLLFYSVGIGQISSEVPQNLSASRPQDRQFILSSKKLLLSDSGFYLCACAGTSGYEQYFGPGTRLTVT.

The V gene is TRBV7-9, the J gene TRBJ1-2; perhaps TRBD1 as D (6 bases). Trimming removed 5 bases from V and 8 bases from J, with 18 bases in between. CDR3 length equals 14 residues. CDR1 and CDR2 from the germline V gene are SEHNR and FQNEAQ (reference sequence). CDR3 protein: CASSVDRFGGGYTF. DNA of the CDR3: TGTGCCAGCAGCGTTGACAGGTTCGGAGGAGGCTACACCTTC.